One sample yielded the 29 T cell receptor beta chains listed below, sequenced in a study of T-cell reconstitution after alpha-beta-depleted transplantation in children. Unique molecular identifiers were built into the TCRbeta library. MiXCR was run by TCRdb on the PCR reads, yielding one entry per CDR3 protein. The sample has around 340,000 distinct CDR3 sequences, about an eighth seen once; the top ten hold about 4.5%. Specimen: PBMCs, collected from the stem cell graft. The receptors come from a human donor who donated a stem cell graft to a child with Fanconi anemia.

The CDR3, as DNA: TGTGCCAGCAGTTACTCGAGGGGGGGCTACACTGAAGCTTTCTTT. Residues: CASSYSRGGYTEAFF. The chain is built from TRBV6-2 or TRBV6-3 and TRBJ1-1; D perhaps matches TRBD1 (6 bases). The CDR3 covers 15 residues. Germline CDR1 reads MNHEY; CDR2 reads SVGEGT. Deletions cut 0 bases from V and 3 bases from J, with 11 bases between.

A word on this clonotype: The germline gene is not matched at one end of the junction; a read error may be the cause. The rearrangement joins TRBV3-1 to TRBJ2-1, with D perhaps TRBD1 or TRBD2 (5 bases each). Germline values: CDR1 LGHDT, CDR2 YNNKEL (reference sequence). The CDR3 has 17 amino acids. As DNA, the CDR3 is TGTGCCACCAGCAAACCGGACATAACCACCCGGGGCAATGAGCAGTTCTTC. Amino acid sequence: CATSKPDITTRGNEQFF.

This clonotype has a count of ten or more. This chain joins TRBV21-1 and TRBJ2-1; the DNA was not compared with TRBD1, the D call given in the table. TRBV21-1 is flagged as a pseudogene. The CDR3 has 17 amino acids. DNA for the CDR3: TGTGCCAGCAGCAAAGAAATTGTGGGGACAGCCTACAATGAGCAGTTCTTC. Its protein is CASSKEIVGTAYNEQFF.

The genes are TRBV20-1 and TRBJ1-1, with D possibly matching TRBD1 (6 bases). From germline, CDR1 is DFQATT and CDR2 SNEGSKA (reference sequence). V lost 4 bases and J lost 0, with 18 bases in between. CDR3 length: 16 residues. This chain's CDR3 is CSAIELRGRMNTEAFF. The CDR3 coding sequence is TGCAGTGCTATAGAACTGAGGGGGAGAATGAACACTGAAGCTTTCTTT.

J is TRBJ2-3 and V is TRBV4-3; 10 nucleotides line up with TRBD2. Trimming at V came to 1 base and at J to 1 base, leaving 2 bases not matched to a gene. The CDR3 is 16 amino acids. Germline V CDR1 and CDR2: LGHNA, YSLEER. The CDR3 DNA is TGCGCCAGCAGCCAAGGGACTAGCGGAGGCACAGATACGCAGTATTTT. Amino acid sequence: CASSQGTSGGTDTQYF.

A few counts support this clonotype. This chain joins TRBV20-1 and TRBJ1-6, with D unclear. Germline V gene lookup returns CDR1 DFQATT and CDR2 SNEGSKA (reference sequence). V was clipped by 2 bases and J by 7 bases, with 12 bases between them. The CDR3 spans 14 residues. The CDR3, as DNA: TGCAGTGCTAGATCGGGATTCGGGAATTCACCCCTCCACTTT. Translation gives CSARSGFGNSPLHF.

V and J are TRBV3-1 and TRBJ2-3, with 10 positions matching TRBD1. The germline gives CDR1 LGHDT, CDR2 YNNKEL (reference sequence). This CDR3 is 16 amino acids long. The ends lost 2 bases at V and 3 bases at J; junction bases unmatched: 5. As DNA, the CDR3 is TGTGCCAGCAGCCAAACGACAGGGGGCGAGACAGATACGCAGTATTTT. It encodes CASSQTTGGETDTQYF.

This clonotype came up a few times. This rearrangement joins TRBV6-1 to TRBJ2-7, with D unclear. Trimming stripped 10 bases from V and 2 bases from J, with 12 bases between. The CDR3 is 12 amino acids. Germline CDR1 reads MNHNS; CDR2 reads SASEGT. In nucleotides, the CDR3 is TGTGCCATTCAAGCACAAGCCTACGAGCAGTACGTC. The encoded protein is CAIQAQAYEQYV.

This clonotype was counted many times. This chain uses TRBV7-2 with TRBJ2-2; D remains unclear. Trimming took off 5 bases at V and 3 bases at J, with 13 bases between the two ends. This CDR3 contains 15 residues. Germline V lookup: CDR1 SGHTA, CDR2 FQGNSA. CDR3 protein: CASSHRKQYTGELFF. The CDR3, as DNA: TGTGCCAGCAGCCATAGGAAACAGTACACCGGGGAGCTGTTTTTT. The variable domain in full, completed from reference TRBV7-2 and TRBJ2-2, reads GAGVSQSPSNKVTEKGKDVELRCDPISGHTALYWYRQSLGQGLEFLIYFQGNSAPDKSGLPSDRFSAERTGGSVSTLTIQRTQQEDSAVYLCASSHRKQYTGELFFGEGSRLTVL.

This clonotype was picked up a small number of times. V is TRBV7-2 and J is TRBJ2-1, with 8 positions matching TRBD2. CDR3 length: 16 residues. V lost 5 bases and J lost 1; bases outside the gene matches: 7. Germline CDR1 is SGHTA and CDR2 is FQGNSA. The CDR3 spells CASSQRSGVSYNEQFF. The CDR3, as DNA: TGTGCCAGCAGCCAACGTAGCGGGGTATCCTACAATGAGCAGTTCTTC.

This clonotype was counted ten times or more. The gene calls are TRBV12-3 or TRBV12-4 and TRBJ2-1, with 8 nucleotides matching TRBD1. The V segment lost 5 bases and the J segment 1 base; nucleotides outside the gene matches: 4. The CDR3 contains 15 residues. In DNA form, the CDR3 reads TGTGCCAGCAGTAACACAGGGGGATCCTACAATGAGCAGTTCTTC. It translates to CASSNTGGSYNEQFF.

This clonotype was counted ten times or more. V is TRBV12-3 or TRBV12-4 and J is TRBJ1-1, with D possibly matching TRBD1 (6 bases). The CDR3 covers 14 residues. V lost 6 bases, J lost 4 bases, and 15 bases lay in between. CDR3 DNA: TGTGCCAGCAGCGAGCGACAGGACGCCACTGAAGCTTTCTTT. Residues: CASSERQDATEAFF.

This chain joins TRBV7-8 and TRBJ2-7, with D uncertain. With 4 bases removed from V and 4 bases from J, the gap between germline ends came to 14 bases. In germline, CDR1 is SGHVS, CDR2 FQNEAQ. This CDR3 spans 14 amino acids. CDR3 amino acids: CASSYRTGRYEQYV. CDR3 nucleotide sequence: TGTGCCAGCAGCTACAGAACGGGCAGGTACGAGCAGTACGTC.

This clonotype was picked up a small number of times. This chain connects TRBV6-5 to TRBJ1-1, with D perhaps TRBD1 (6 bases). Germline CDR1 and CDR2: MNHEY and SVGAGI. V shed 8 bases and J shed 12 bases, with 22 bases lying between them. This CDR3 spans 13 amino acids. Written as DNA, the CDR3 is TGTGCCAGCCCTTCCTCGGGACACCGCGCAACTTTCTTT. Residues: CASPSSGHRATFF.

This clonotype came up many times. The chain uses TRBV7-2 and TRBJ1-6; 9 bases line up with TRBD1. This CDR3 is 13 amino acids long. Germline lookup yields CDR1 SGHTA and CDR2 FQGNSA. Trimming at V came to 5 bases and at J to 9 bases, leaving 2 bases not matched to a gene. The CDR3 DNA reads TGTGCCAGCAGCCTGGACAGGGGTTCACCCCTCCACTTT. Translated, it gives CASSLDRGSPLHF.

This clonotype was counted at least ten times. The V and J genes are TRBV7-9 and TRBJ1-2, with D unresolved. Between the trimmed V and J ends, which lost 5 bases and 7 bases, there was a span of 11 bases. Germline V gene data show CDR1 as SEHNR and CDR2 as FQNEAQ (reference sequence). This CDR3 is built from 12 residues. The CDR3 DNA reads as TGTGCCAGCAGCCGAGAGAGGGCTGGCTACACCTTC. Protein product: CASSRERAGYTF.

This clonotype was counted a few times. The rearrangement links TRBV7-2 to TRBJ1-1; a possible D gene is TRBD1 (6 bases). Germline V lookup: CDR1 SGHTA, CDR2 FQGNSA. V was cut by 5 bases and J by 9 bases, with 19 bases left in between. The CDR3 has 14 amino acids. The CDR3 loop is CASSTPPHRDKAFF. The CDR3 region has the DNA TGTGCCAGCAGCACTCCACCCCACCGGGACAAAGCTTTCTTT.

The DNA for the CDR3 is TGCGCCAGCAGCTTGGCCTTAGGTGGGGGCACTGAAGCTTTCTTT. Translating it yields CASSLALGGGTEAFF. The chain carries TRBV5-1 and TRBJ1-1; D perhaps matches TRBD1 (5 bases). The CDR3 has 15 residues. V was cut by 0 bases and J by 4 bases, with 13 bases left in between. Germline loops: CDR1 SGHRS, CDR2 YFSETQ.

The rearrangement uses TRBV2 and TRBJ2-1, with D possibly TRBD2 on 7 matching bases. V was trimmed by 3 bases and J by 9 bases, leaving 15 bases between them. Germline loops: CDR1 SNHLY, CDR2 FYNNEI. The CDR3 has 14 amino acids. The CDR3 region is CASSEDLGGGEQFF. The CDR3 DNA reads as TGTGCCAGCAGTGAGGACCTGGGAGGGGGTGAGCAGTTCTTC.

V is TRBV6-5 and J is TRBJ1-5, with a possible D match to TRBD1 (6 bases). The CDR3 sequence is 15 residues long. CDR1 is MNHEY, CDR2 SVGAGI, per germline. V lost 2 bases to trimming and J lost 5 bases, with 13 bases between them. CDR3 DNA sequence: TGTGCCAGCAGTTACGGCAGGGGACCTTATCAGCCCCAGCATTTT. It yields the protein CASSYGRGPYQPQHF.

In this sample, this clonotype turned up a few times. This chain connects TRBV29-1 to TRBJ1-1; perhaps TRBD1 as D (5 bases). Germline V lookup: CDR1 SQVTM, CDR2 ANQGSEA. V was trimmed by 8 bases and J by 6 bases, leaving 16 bases between them. CDR3 size: 12 residues. Written as DNA, the CDR3 is TGCAGCTCACGGGGGGGATCAGCTGAAGCTTTCTTT. Amino acids: CSSRGGSAEAFF.

The V and J genes are TRBV7-6 and TRBJ2-1; TRBD1 agrees at 8 bases. CDR1 and CDR2 (germline): SGHVS, FNYEAQ. The J segment lost 1 base and the V segment lost 4 bases, leaving 12 bases of the junction unmatched. This CDR3 is built from 18 residues. In nucleotides, the CDR3 is TGTGCCAGCAGCTCCCAGATACAAGACAGGGGTTCCTACAATGAGCAGTTCTTC. This sequence encodes CASSSQIQDRGSYNEQFF.

This clonotype has a count of ten or more. The V call is TRBV4-2, the J call TRBJ1-6, with 7 bases fitting TRBD1. Germline lookup yields CDR1 LGHNA and CDR2 YNFKEQ. V dropped 0 bases and J dropped 9; count of bases not matched to a gene: 5. The CDR3 consists of 15 residues. The CDR3 protein is CASSQERGQVSPLHF. The CDR3 bases are TGTGCCAGCAGCCAAGAGAGGGGGCAGGTTTCACCCCTCCACTTT.

This clonotype was detected a few times. The rearrangement uses TRBV5-1 and TRBJ2-2; the D gene is possibly TRBD2 (6 bases). Germline V gene sequence: CDR1 SGHRS, CDR2 YFSETQ. CDR3 length: 18 residues. V lost 5 bases, J lost 2 bases, and 22 bases lay in between. The CDR3 region has the DNA TGCGCCAGCAGAGTAATGGCCCCGGGGGTCCTAAACACCGGGGAGCTGTTTTTT. It encodes CASRVMAPGVLNTGELFF.

The chain employs TRBV7-6 and TRBJ2-1; no firm D call. CDR1 and CDR2 (germline): SGHVS, FNYEAQ. V lost 6 bases and J 3 bases, leaving 15 bases between the germline ends. This CDR3 contains 15 residues. CDR3 region: CASRPDLGIYNEQFF. CDR3 nucleotide sequence: TGTGCCAGCAGACCGGACCTTGGGATCTACAATGAGCAGTTCTTC.

The V and J genes are TRBV19 and TRBJ1-3, with a tentative D call TRBD1 (6 bases). V was shortened by 9 bases and J by 2 bases, with 17 bases between the two germline ends. The CDR3 is made up of 15 amino acids. Germline loops: CDR1 LNHDA, CDR2 SQIVND (reference sequence). The CDR3 loop is CASMIRGGAGNTIYF. CDR3 bases: TGTGCCAGCATGATAAGAGGGGGAGCTGGAAACACCATATATTTT.

This clonotype showed up just a few times. The rearrangement joins TRBV20-1 to TRBJ2-3; 9 bases fit TRBD2. The CDR3 sequence is 16 residues long. The trim removed 6 bases at V and 5 bases at J, leaving 15 bases unmatched. CDR1 and CDR2 (germline): DFQATT, SNEGSKA (reference sequence). The CDR3 DNA reads as TGCAGTGCAAAGAGGTTTAGCGGGGGCCGGGGAGATACGCAGTATTTT. This translates into CSAKRFSGGRGDTQYF.

The V and J genes are TRBV20-1 and TRBJ1-5; TRBD1 matches at 7 bases. Trimming removed 3 bases from V and 2 bases from J; junction bases left unmatched: 4. The V gene's germline CDR1 is DFQATT and CDR2 SNEGSKA (reference sequence). This CDR3 has 14 amino acids. The CDR3 sequence is CSASQGTGNQPQHF. The CDR3 nucleotides are TGCAGTGCTAGTCAGGGGACAGGCAATCAGCCCCAGCATTTT.

This clonotype was detected once. The chain couples TRBV2 to TRBJ2-1, with unresolved D. The CDR3 spans 14 residues. Deletions cut 7 bases from V and 8 bases from J, with 18 bases between. From germline, CDR1 is SNHLY and CDR2 FYNNEI. The CDR3 DNA is TGTGCCAGCACTTGGGCTAGGAAGTCAGATGAGCAGTTCTTC. Encoded protein: CASTWARKSDEQFF. The variable domain in full, with the rest retrieved from reference TRBV2 and TRBJ2-1, is EPEVTQTPSHQVTQMGQEVILRCVPISNHLYFYWYRQILGQKVEFLVSFYNNEISEKSEIFDDQFSVERPDGSNFTLKIRSTKLEDSAMYFCASTWARKSDEQFFGPGTRLTVL.